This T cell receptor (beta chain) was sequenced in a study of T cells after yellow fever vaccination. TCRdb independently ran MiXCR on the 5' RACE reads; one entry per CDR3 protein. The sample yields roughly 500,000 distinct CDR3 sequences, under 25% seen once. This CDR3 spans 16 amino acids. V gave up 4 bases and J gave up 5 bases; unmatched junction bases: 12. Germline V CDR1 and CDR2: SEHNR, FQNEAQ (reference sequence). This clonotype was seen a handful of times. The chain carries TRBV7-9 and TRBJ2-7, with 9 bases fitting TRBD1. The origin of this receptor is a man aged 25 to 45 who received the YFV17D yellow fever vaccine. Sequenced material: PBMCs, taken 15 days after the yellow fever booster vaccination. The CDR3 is CASSSTLFRDRDEQYF. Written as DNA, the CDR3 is TGTGCCAGCAGCTCTACTCTCTTCCGGGACAGGGACGAGCAGTACTTC.